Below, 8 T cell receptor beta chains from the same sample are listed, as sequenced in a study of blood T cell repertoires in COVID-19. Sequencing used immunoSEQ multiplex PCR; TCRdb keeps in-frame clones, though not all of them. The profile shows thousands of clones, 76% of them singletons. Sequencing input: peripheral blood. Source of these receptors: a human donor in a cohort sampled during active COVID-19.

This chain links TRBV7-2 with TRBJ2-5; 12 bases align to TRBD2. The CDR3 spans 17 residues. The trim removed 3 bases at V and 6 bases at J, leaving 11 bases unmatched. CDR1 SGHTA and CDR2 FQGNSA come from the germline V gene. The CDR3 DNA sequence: TGTGCCAGCAGCTTCGGACTAGCGGGATCGGGGGTGAAGACCCAGTACTTC. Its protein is CASSFGLAGSGVKTQYF.

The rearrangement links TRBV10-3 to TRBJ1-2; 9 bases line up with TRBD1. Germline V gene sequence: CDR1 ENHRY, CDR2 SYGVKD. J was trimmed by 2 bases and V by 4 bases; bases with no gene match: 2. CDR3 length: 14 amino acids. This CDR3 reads CAISGQGVNYGYTF. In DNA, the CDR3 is TGTGCCATCAGTGGACAGGGGGTAAACTATGGCTACACCTTC.

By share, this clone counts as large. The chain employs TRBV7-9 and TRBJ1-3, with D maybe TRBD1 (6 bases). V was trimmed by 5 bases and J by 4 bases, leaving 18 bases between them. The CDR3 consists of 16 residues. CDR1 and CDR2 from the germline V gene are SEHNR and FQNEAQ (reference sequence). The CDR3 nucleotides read TGTGCCAGCAGCACAGAAGCGGGGGCAGAAGGAAACACCATATATTTT. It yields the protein CASSTEAGAEGNTIYF.

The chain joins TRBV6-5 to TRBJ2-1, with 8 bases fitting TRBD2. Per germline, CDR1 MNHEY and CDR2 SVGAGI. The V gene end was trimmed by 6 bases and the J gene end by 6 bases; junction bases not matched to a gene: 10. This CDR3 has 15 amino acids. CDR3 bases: TGTGCCAGCAGGGGAATTCGCGGGAGGAGCAATGAGCAGTTCTTC. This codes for CASRGIRGRSNEQFF.

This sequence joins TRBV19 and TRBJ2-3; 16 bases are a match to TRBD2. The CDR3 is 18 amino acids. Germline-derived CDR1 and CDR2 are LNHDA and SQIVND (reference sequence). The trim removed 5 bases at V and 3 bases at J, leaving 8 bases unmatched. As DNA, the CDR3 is TGTGCCAGTAGTTCGGGACTAGCGGGAGGGCCGGGAACAGATACGCAGTATTTT. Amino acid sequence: CASSSGLAGGPGTDTQYF.

The CDR3 loop reads CASSFGQDLAKNIQYF. The CDR3 DNA reads TGTGCCAGCAGCTTCGGACAGGACTTAGCCAAAAACATTCAGTACTTC. The rearrangement joins TRBV7-9 to TRBJ2-4, with 7 bases lining up with TRBD1. J gave up 0 bases and V 3 bases, and 5 bases lay outside the gene matches. The CDR3 spans 16 residues. CDR1 and CDR2 from the germline V gene are SEHNR and FQNEAQ (reference sequence).

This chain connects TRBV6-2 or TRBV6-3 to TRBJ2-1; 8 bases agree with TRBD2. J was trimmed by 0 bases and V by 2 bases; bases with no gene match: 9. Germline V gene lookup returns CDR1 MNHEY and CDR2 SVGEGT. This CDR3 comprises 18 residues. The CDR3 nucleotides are TGTGCCAGCAGTTACGTCGTGGGACTAGTGAGCTCCTACAATGAGCAGTTCTTC. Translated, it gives CASSYVVGLVSSYNEQFF.

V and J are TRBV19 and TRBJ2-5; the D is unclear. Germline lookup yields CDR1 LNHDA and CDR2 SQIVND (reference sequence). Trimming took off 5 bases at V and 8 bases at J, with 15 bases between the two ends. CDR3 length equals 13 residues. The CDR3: CASSSSKERTQYF. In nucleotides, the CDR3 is TGTGCCAGTAGTTCATCGAAGGAGAGAACCCAGTACTTC.